This TCR beta chain was profiled in a study of beta chain features in type 1 diabetes. Study outcomes and limitations: Resolution of whether HLA type affects TCRB rearrangement was not achieved here.

CDR3 size: 14 residues. Germline CDR1 reads MNHEY; CDR2 reads SMNVEV (reference sequence). V dropped 0 bases and J dropped 3 bases, with 6 bases sitting between them. This clone came up a few times. Antigen unknown. Sampling consisted of one heparinised blood draw per donor, averaging around 110 mL. Sorted populations were all over 98% pure. The isolated RNA, all of it, was reverse transcribed, so expressed TCRB transcripts were what got sequenced. The protocol was immunoSEQ multiplex PCR, while the TCRdb copy is restricted to in-frame clones and leaves out a portion. The sample holds 250,000 or so clones, 68% seen once.

The source of this sequence is a man aged 25 to 40 in good health. Sequenced sample: naive CD4+ T cells from blood. V and J are TRBV27 and TRBJ1-3; D is ambiguous. CDR3 sequence reads: CASSLSGSGNTIYF. The CDR3 bases are TGTGCCAGCAGTTTATCAGGGAGTGGAAACACCATATATTTT.